These T cell receptor beta chains were read from a single sample in a study. TCRdb itself ran the 5' RACE reads through MiXCR, one entry per CDR3 protein. The sample records roughly 50,000 distinct CDR3 sequences, 17% being singletons. The sequenced material came from naive CD4+ T cells sorted from blood. These receptors came from a female donor with breast cancer. Each CDR3 is given without its conserved first and last residue. Clone size is not always given. Where it is, it says once, few, many or a class for expanded clones.

>TRBJ1-5|few|TRBV18
ASSPSPGNQPQH
>TRBJ1-5|.|TRBV20-1
SASNGINQPQH
>TRBJ1-5|many|TRBV5-1
ASSLDQGINQPQH
>TRBJ2-7|many|TRBV10-3
AISRGYEQY
>TRBJ2-3|few|TRBV7-9
ASSLRTGLSDTQY
>TRBJ2-1|.|TRBV6-5
ASSSFSGRAEGEQF
>TRBJ1-5|many|TRBV6-1
ASSESGGAWQPQH
>TRBJ1-2|many|TRBV25-1
ASSSFGGGYT
>TRBJ2-1|few|TRBV15
ATRPGNRGSNEQF
>TRBJ1-4|.|TRBV15
ATSSPLSQCREKLF
>TRBJ1-1|few|TRBV5-1
ASRGSTENTEAF
>TRBJ2-3|few|TRBV7-3
ASSESDTQY
>TRBJ1-2|.|TRBV11-2
ASSLLNSYGYT
>TRBJ1-3|.|TRBV7-6
ASSLAVAQGGTGNTIY
>TRBJ2-2|few|TRBV6-4
ASSFTGAGELF
>TRBJ1-5|few|TRBV12-3/TRBV12-4
ASKQGRNQLQH
>TRBJ2-1|once|TRBV5-1
ASRGGENDDEQF
>TRBJ1-1|.|TRBV5-1
ASSFATTGTEAF
>TRBJ2-3|.|TRBV7-2
ASSLNAGVSTDTQY
>TRBJ1-6|.|TRBV28
ASSVNSPLH
>TRBJ2-7|.|TRBV7-6
ASSYARESEQY
>TRBJ2-3|few|TRBV7-9
ASSLRDSDTQY
>TRBJ1-3|many|TRBV6-5
ASSYGGSGNTIY
>TRBJ1-1|many|TRBV20-1
SASEGSLGNTEAF
>TRBJ1-3|.|TRBV29-1
SVARDGAIGNTIY
>TRBJ1-1|.|TRBV20-1
SASTQGGTEAF
>TRBJ2-5|few|TRBV5-1
ASSSSGYRGAGETQY
>TRBJ1-1|few|TRBV5-1
ASSLPDRGGGAF
>TRBJ2-5|many|TRBV7-9
ASSLMERETQY
>TRBJ2-2|few|TRBV5-1
ASRLIAGDTGELF
>TRBJ2-2|.|TRBV5-1
ASRLAASNTGELF
>TRBJ2-6|few|TRBV5-1
ASSPDSGANVLT
>TRBJ2-3|.|TRBV28
ASSSGPRLAPSTDTQY
>TRBJ1-4|.|TRBV6-5
ATGRSGEKLF
>TRBJ2-2|few|TRBV20-1
SVKEREGRSGELF
>TRBJ1-1|.|TRBV12-3/TRBV12-4
ASSSIQGGFTEAF
>TRBJ2-5|few|TRBV7-2
ASSLASGRETQY
>TRBJ2-7|few|TRBV28
ASSTDRHEQY
>TRBJ2-1|many|TRBV11-2
ASRPRALGGYYNEQF
>TRBJ2-5|.|TRBV7-6
AGSFRSGQQETQY